Shown below are 27 T cell receptor beta chains from a single sample sequenced in a study of glioma-infiltrating T cells. Using RNA template, CDR3s of TCR alpha and beta were amplified with iRepertoire arm-PCR. From the multiplex PCR reads, TCRdb called clonotypes with MiXCR, one entry per CDR3 protein. The sample yields roughly 350,000 distinct CDR3 sequences, roughly two fifths seen once. The material sequenced was glioma tissue, nonneoplastic brain tissue, or PBMCs (not recorded which). These receptors were obtained from a human donor with low-grade glioma or glioblastoma, undergoing nonglioma brain surgery, or in good health (not recorded which).

In its sample, this clonotype was seen a few times. The J gene is TRBJ2-3, the V gene TRBV7-9; tentative D call: TRBD1 (6 bases). Germline CDR1 SEHNR, CDR2 FQNEAQ (reference sequence). V lost 5 bases and J 1 base, leaving 16 bases between the germline ends. The CDR3 loop spans 16 amino acids. The CDR3 here is CASSPRGEIGTDTQYF. The DNA of the CDR3 is TGTGCCAGCAGCCCCAGGGGAGAGATCGGCACAGATACGCAGTATTTT.

This clonotype was counted only a few times. This chain's CDR3 is CATSASFEQFF. DNA for the CDR3: TGTGCCACCAGTGCTAGCTTTGAGCAGTTCTTC. The chain carries TRBV24-1 and TRBJ2-1, with D possibly TRBD2 on 5 matching bases. Germline CDR1 and CDR2: KGHDR and SFDVKD. The CDR3 loop spans 11 amino acids. V gave up 5 bases and J gave up 9 bases, with 7 bases separating them.

This chain links TRBV28 with TRBJ2-5; D uncertain. The CDR3 runs to 19 residues. Germline V gene data show CDR1 as MDHEN and CDR2 as SYDVKM. V was trimmed by 4 bases and J by 5 bases, leaving 29 bases between them. CDR3: CASSSPEPTPFTILETQYF. As DNA, the CDR3 is TGTGCCAGCAGTTCACCGGAACCTACGCCCTTTACCATATTGGAGACCCAGTACTTC. Full variable domain (missing parts from reference TRBV28 and TRBJ2-5): DVKVTQSSRYLVKRTGEKVFLECVQDMDHENMFWYRQDPGLGLRLIYFSYDVKMKEKGDIPEGYSVSREKKERFSLILESASTNQTSMYLCASSSPEPTPFTILETQYFGPGTRLLVL.

This clonotype was recorded many times. This chain links TRBV6-5 with TRBJ2-3; D is unresolved. Trimming took off 6 bases at V and 2 bases at J, with 9 bases between the two ends. There are 13 residues in the CDR3. Per germline, CDR1 MNHEY and CDR2 SVGAGI. CDR3 protein: CASSPGITDTQYF. For the CDR3, the DNA is TGTGCCAGCAGCCCGGGCATCACAGATACGCAGTATTTT.

Regarding this clonotype: Possible read error: a much larger clone is one base away. The chain combines TRBV6-2 or TRBV6-3 with TRBJ2-1, with D possibly matching TRBD2 (6 bases). Germline loops: CDR1 MNHEY, CDR2 SVGEGT. The CDR3 is made up of 15 amino acids. The CDR3 sequence: CASSSEGGVNNERFF. CDR3 in DNA: TGTGCCAGCAGTTCAGAGGGAGGTGTCAACAATGAGCGGTTCTTC.

This clonotype came up many times. J is TRBJ1-5 and V is TRBV20-1, with TRBD1 as a possible D gene (5 bases). The CDR3 covers 13 residues. Trimming pared 3 bases from V and 2 bases from J, leaving 8 bases between. Germline CDR1 is DFQATT and CDR2 is SNEGSKA (reference sequence). CDR3 amino acids: CSARGVGNQPQHF. CDR3 coding DNA: TGCAGTGCTAGGGGGGTGGGCAATCAGCCCCAGCATTTT.

This chain joins TRBV5-1 and TRBJ2-3; D perhaps matches TRBD2 (5 bases). Trimming left V 0 bases short and J 3 bases short, with 11 bases between. From germline, CDR1 is SGHRS and CDR2 YFSETQ. This CDR3 is built from 15 residues. The DNA for the CDR3 is TGCGCCAGCAGCTTGGAGGGAGTCGGAACAGATACGCAGTATTTT. It encodes CASSLEGVGTDTQYF.

V gene TRBV4-1 combines with J gene TRBJ2-2; no clear D gene. The V end lost 0 bases, the J end lost 2 bases, and 13 bases lay between the germline ends. The CDR3 runs to 17 residues. The V gene's germline CDR1 is MGHRA and CDR2 YSYEKL. The CDR3 region is CASSQEVYSSNTGELFF. The DNA of the CDR3 is TGCGCCAGCAGCCAAGAAGTTTACAGCAGTAACACCGGGGAGCTGTTTTTT.

This clonotype was found many times. The chain couples TRBV6-1 to TRBJ2-5; TRBD1 matches at 8 bases. V gave up 2 bases and J gave up 5 bases; unmatched junction bases: 7. CDR1 is MNHNS and CDR2 is SASEGT in the germline V gene. The CDR3 length is 15 residues. CDR3 sequence: CASSERDRGGETQYF. In DNA form, the CDR3 reads TGTGCCAGCAGTGAAAGAGACAGGGGTGGCGAGACCCAGTACTTC.

This clonotype showed up just a few times. This chain connects TRBV4-1 to TRBJ1-5; the D is unclear. CDR1 MGHRA and CDR2 YSYEKL come from the germline V gene. V was cut by 4 bases and J by 0 bases, with 10 bases left in between. The CDR3 has 15 residues. This chain's CDR3 is CASSPTALSNQPQHF. CDR3 bases: TGCGCCAGCAGCCCGACGGCCCTTAGCAATCAGCCCCAGCATTTT.

This clonotype was seen ten or more times. The chain employs TRBV28 and TRBJ2-7; D ambiguous. Germline CDR1 reads MDHEN; CDR2 reads SYDVKM. This CDR3 has 13 residues. V lost 2 bases, J lost 7 bases, and 12 bases lay in between. CDR3 sequence reads: CASSLRASGEQYF. CDR3 nucleotide sequence: TGTGCCAGCAGTTTACGTGCGTCCGGAGAGCAGTACTTC.

For this clonotype: This sequence may be a read error, since a much larger clone differs from it by one base. DNA for the CDR3: TGTGCCAGCAGTGAAAGCAGGAGTGCAGGGGGCCAGTATGGCTACACCTTC. Amino acids: CASSESRSAGGQYGYTF. The chain employs TRBV25-1 and TRBJ1-2; 8 nucleotides agree with TRBD1. With V trimmed by 2 bases and J by 5 bases, 13 bases remained unmatched. The CDR3 has 17 amino acids. Germline V gene sequence: CDR1 MGHDK, CDR2 SYGVNS.

The chain uses TRBV25-1 and TRBJ2-7, with 10 bases aligning to TRBD1. Germline lookup yields CDR1 MGHDK and CDR2 SYGVNS. The CDR3 contains 14 residues. V shed 9 bases, J shed 2 bases, and the junction held 7 bases outside the gene matches. The CDR3 reads CASTVGQGAYEQYF. In DNA, the CDR3 is TGTGCCAGTACCGTCGGACAGGGGGCCTACGAGCAGTACTTC.

The chain combines TRBV12-5 with TRBJ1-1; 11 bases are a match to TRBD1. This CDR3 contains 19 residues. Trimming removed 5 bases from V and 1 base from J; junction bases left unmatched: 15. Germline V gene sequence: CDR1 LGHNT, CDR2 FRNRAP. The CDR3 region has the DNA TGTGCTAGTGGTATATGGGACAGGGGGTGGATCGGGAGGAACACTGAAGCTTTCTTT. It codes for CASGIWDRGWIGRNTEAFF.

This clonotype was detected only a few times. The genes are TRBV12-3 or TRBV12-4 and TRBJ2-7, with 8 bases that match TRBD1. The CDR3 is made up of 14 amino acids. Germline trimming cut 2 bases from V and 6 bases from J; bases unmatched to any gene: 6. DNA for the CDR3: TGTGCCAGCAGTTTATCGGCAGGGGGCTTCGAGCAGTACTTC. As protein: CASSLSAGGFEQYF.

There are many counts of this clonotype. The V and J genes are TRBV6-1 and TRBJ2-1; D uncertain. Per germline, CDR1 MNHNS and CDR2 SASEGT. Trimming cost V 5 bases and J 6 bases, with 11 bases left between them. The CDR3 consists of 13 residues. CDR3 in DNA: TGTGCCAGCAGTTTTGGCTCAGCCAATGAGCAGTTCTTC. Translation gives CASSFGSANEQFF.

This chain joins TRBV19 and TRBJ1-5, with no clear D. There are 12 residues in the CDR3. Germline CDR1 reads LNHDA; CDR2 reads SQIVND (reference sequence). V shed 5 bases and J shed 5 bases, with 7 bases lying between them. Written as DNA, the CDR3 is TGTGCCAGTAGTCCTCATGATCAGCCCCAGCATTTT. Translation: CASSPHDQPQHF. Based on the CDR3 plus reference TRBV19 and TRBJ1-5, the full variable domain is DGGITQSPKYLFRKEGQNVTLSCEQNLNHDAMYWYRQDPGQGLRLIYYSQIVNDFQKGDIAEGYSVSREKKESFPLTVTSAQKNPTAFYLCASSPHDQPQHFGDGTRLSIL.

This clonotype was seen repeatedly, ten times or more. The chain recombines TRBV20-1 with TRBJ1-1, with 8 bases lining up with TRBD1. Looked up from germline, CDR1 is DFQATT and CDR2 is SNEGSKA (reference sequence). CDR3 length: 13 residues. In nucleotides, the CDR3 is TGCAGCTACAGGGGGAATTTGAACACTGAAGCTTTCTTT. The encoded protein is CSYRGNLNTEAFF.

This clonotype was recorded at least ten times. V and J are TRBV4-3 and TRBJ1-1, with D uncertain. The V end was cut by 2 bases, the J end by 4 bases, with 8 bases between. CDR1 and CDR2 (germline): LGHNA, YSLEER. The CDR3 consists of 13 residues. The CDR3 DNA reads as TGCGCCAGCAGCCAATTCCATCTCACTGAAGCTTTCTTT. Protein: CASSQFHLTEAFF.

This rearrangement joins TRBV20-1 to TRBJ2-5, with 7 bases aligning to TRBD1. V shed 5 bases and J 5 bases; nucleotides not matched to a gene: 5. The CDR3 has 12 residues. CDR1 and CDR2 from the germline V gene are DFQATT and SNEGSKA (reference sequence). DNA of the CDR3: TGCAGTGCTCCGACAGGGTGGGAGACCCAGTACTTC. Its translation: CSAPTGWETQYF.

A note on this clonotype: One end of the junction varies from germline; a read error may be responsible. The chain has TRBV6-6 and TRBJ2-7, with 9 bases that match TRBD1. The CDR3 spans 15 residues. CDR1 MNHNY and CDR2 SVGAGI come from the germline V gene (reference sequence). The CDR3 bases are TGTGCCAGCAGTCACTCGGCGGACAGGGGCTACGAGCAGTACTTC. It translates to CASSHSADRGYEQYF.

As for this clonotype: An end of the junction differs from the germline gene, which may be a read error. V usage is TRBV20-1 and J usage is TRBJ1-2, with 8 positions matching TRBD1. In germline, CDR1 is DFQATT, CDR2 SNEGSKA (reference sequence). This CDR3 has 17 residues. The CDR3 region is CNARNRGGQGPNYGYTF. CDR3 bases: TGCAATGCTAGAAATCGAGGAGGACAGGGCCCTAACTATGGCTACACCTTC.

A word on this clonotype: At one of its ends the junction is not consistent with the germline gene, which may arise from a read error. The rearrangement joins TRBV6-9 to TRBJ2-1; D may be TRBD2 (6 bases). Germline loops: CDR1 MNHGY, CDR2 SVAAGI. The CDR3 is made up of 16 amino acids. CDR3 residues: CASSITGRGSHNEQFF. The CDR3 DNA sequence: TGTGCCAGTAGTATTACCGGGAGAGGCTCCCACAATGAGCAGTTCTTC.

This clonotype was recorded a few times. The chain is built from TRBV25-1 and TRBJ1-2; D uncertain. CDR1 and CDR2 (germline): MGHDK, SYGVNS. Trimming stripped 5 bases from V and 6 bases from J, with 4 bases between. This CDR3 comprises 10 residues. This CDR3 is CASSQDGYTF. CDR3 bases: TGTGCCAGCAGTCAGGATGGCTACACCTTC.

The table lists this clonotype with many counts. Sequence at one end of the junction differs from germline and may be a read error. The genes are TRBV6-2 or TRBV6-3 and TRBJ2-7; TRBD2 agrees at 14 bases. In germline, CDR1 is MNHEY, CDR2 SVGEGT. This CDR3 has 16 amino acids. The CDR3 DNA follows: TGTGCCAGCAATTACGGGGGGACTAGCGGGAGTATCGAGCAGTACTTC. Its translation is CASNYGGTSGSIEQYF.

This clonotype appeared a few times. The chain recombines TRBV6-1 with TRBJ2-7, with 8 bases identical to TRBD1. There are 16 residues in the CDR3. With V trimmed by 5 bases and J by 4 bases, 13 bases remained unmatched. Germline CDR1 reads MNHNS; CDR2 reads SASEGT. CDR3 sequence: CASSSRGTGLSYEQYF. The CDR3 nucleotides are TGTGCCAGCAGTTCCAGGGGGACAGGTCTCTCTTACGAGCAGTACTTC.

A single count supports this clonotype. One junction end does not reproduce the germline sequence, and a read error may be involved. The chain joins TRBV15 to TRBJ2-2, with D perhaps TRBD2 (5 bases). The CDR3 has 16 residues. Per germline, CDR1 LNHNV and CDR2 YYDKDF (reference sequence). In DNA, the CDR3 is TGTGCCAGCAGCCTAGCACTTCAGGCGAACACCGTGGAGCTGTTTTTT. It is translated as CASSLALQANTVELFF. Together with reference TRBV15 and TRBJ2-2, the CDR3 gives the full variable domain: DAMVIQNPRYQVTQFGKPVTLSCSQTLNHNVMYWYQQKSSQAPKLLFHYYDKDFNNEADTPDNFQSRRPNTSFCFLDIRSPGLGDTAMYLCASSLALQANTVELFFGEGSRLTVL.